This TCR beta chain was recorded in a study of a mutant IDH1 vaccine in newly diagnosed glioma. Study as a whole: Investigators started vaccination 4-6 weeks after radiotherapy alone, or with temozolomide cycles. Every participant had undergone radiotherapy, temozolomide, or both before, and most underwent both. Study outcomes and limitations: Detectable vaccine-induced immune responses arose in roughly 93% of patients.

About this clone itself: Its antigen is unknown.

The time point is: week 35, safety follow-up. Each dose delivered 300 ug of mutant IDH1 20-mer peptide subcutaneously with imiquimod. Eight vaccine injections were given to patients in weeks 1, 3, 5, 7, 11, 15, 19 and 23. This CDR3 is 16 amino acids long. From germline, CDR1 is SNHLY and CDR2 FYNNEI. The J segment lost 7 bases and the V segment lost 7 bases, leaving 14 bases of the junction unmatched. Profiling relied on immunoSEQ multiplex PCR, and the TCRdb table lists in-frame clones only, not all of them. The sample records approximately 50,000 clones, roughly 90% being singletons. The gene calls are TRBV2 and TRBJ2-2; 8 bases line up with TRBD2. The sequence derives from a man between 35 and 55 years old with glioma. The sample consisted of PBMCs, taken from a glioma patient whose treatment included an IDH1 peptide vaccine. CDR3 region: CASNPRSGGPSGELFF. The DNA for the CDR3 is TGTGCCAGCAACCCCCGATCGGGAGGGCCAAGCGGGGAGCTGTTTTTT.